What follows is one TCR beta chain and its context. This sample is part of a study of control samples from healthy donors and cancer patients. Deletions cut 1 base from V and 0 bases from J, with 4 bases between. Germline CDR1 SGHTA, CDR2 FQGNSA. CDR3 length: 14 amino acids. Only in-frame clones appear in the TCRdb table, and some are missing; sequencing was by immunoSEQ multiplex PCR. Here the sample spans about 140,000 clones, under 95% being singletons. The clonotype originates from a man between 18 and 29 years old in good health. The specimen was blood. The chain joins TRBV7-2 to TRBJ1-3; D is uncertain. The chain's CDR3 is CASSLGTSGNTIYF. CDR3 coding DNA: TGTGCCAGCAGCTTAGGCACCTCTGGAAACACCATATATTTT.